This T cell receptor beta chain appears in the sequencing data of a study of T cell repertoires in cytomegalovirus infection. Across the whole study: Recently identified HLA-C-restricted CMV epitopes and well-studied HLA-B-restricted CMV epitopes were used by the study. Public TCR beta signatures provided an indication of both CMV infection and a matching HLA type. General study results and limits: CMV carriers having the relevant HLA were flagged by cumulative public TCR beta family frequency. HLA-C-restricted CMV-specific TCR beta clonotypes were dominant in the ex vivo response.

MiXCR was run by TCRdb on the reads, yielding one entry per CDR3 protein. The sample holds 230,000 or so distinct CDR3 sequences, approximately 38% seen once. This clonotype was observed a handful of times. Its antigen remains unknown. The J segment lost 0 bases and the V segment lost 5 bases, leaving 5 bases of the junction unmatched. The germline V gene has CDR1 MNHNY and CDR2 SVGAGI (reference sequence). The CDR3 consists of 16 residues. The receptor comes from a human donor in good health (CMV status not recorded). Some clones in this sample may be carry-over from other donors' samples. This chain joins TRBV6-6 and TRBJ1-5; 9 positions agree with TRBD1. The input for sequencing was CD8+ T cells from cultured PBMCs, taken from culture after CMV antigen stimulation. For the CDR3, the DNA is TGTGCCAGCAGTCGGGACAGGGACTATAGCAATCAGCCCCAGCATTTT. Its protein product is CASSRDRDYSNQPQHF.